Given below is one T cell receptor (beta chain) in context. Its antigen remains unknown. TCRdb re-analysed the 5' RACE reads in MiXCR, keeping a single row per CDR3 protein. The data show about 390,000 distinct CDR3 sequences, roughly 10% seen once. This sample is drawn from a study of identical twins. The germline V and J ends were trimmed by 0 bases and 2 bases, with 10 bases remaining between them. Germline CDR1 reads SGHRS; CDR2 reads YFSETQ. The CDR3 consists of 15 residues. Points from the study as a whole: Part of the zero-insertion signal could reflect confounding by invariant MAIT and iNKT cells. Less excess twin sharing appeared in beta out-of-frame sequences.

The V gene is TRBV5-1, the J gene TRBJ2-3; D may be TRBD2 (6 bases). This receptor was identified in a woman in her fifties or sixties in good health. Sequencing was carried out using naive T cells sorted from blood. CDR3 in DNA: TGCGCCAGCAGCTTGGTTACGGGAGACACAGATACGCAGTATTTT. Translation gives CASSLVTGDTDTQYF.